This T cell receptor beta chain was profiled in a study of shared clonotypes between healthy human individuals. Regarding the study as a whole: Sequencing of the sorted subsets was shown by rarefaction to be incomplete despite large depth.

On this clone: Its antigen remains unknown. The germline gene is not matched at one end of the junction; a read error may be the cause.

Naive CD8 populations comprised CD45RO-negative cells positively selected for CCR7, excluding terminally differentiated effector memory CD45RA+ cells. As originally analysed: There were no quality scores in the junction-only immunoSEQ sequences, so filtering differed. Libraries were prepared by immunoSEQ multiplex PCR; TCRdb keeps only in-frame clonotypes and omits some of them. V and J calls and clone size are those listed in that table; D and trimming were worked out from the DNA. The repertoire includes about 800,000 clones, 96% of them detected once, and about 0.22% sits in the top ten. Germline V lookup: CDR1 SEHNR, CDR2 FQNEAQ (reference sequence). The CDR3 runs to 11 residues.

The J gene is TRBJ2-3, the V gene TRBV7-9; TRBD2 might be the D (5 bases). The source is a man aged 25 to 40 in good health. Sequencing was performed on naive CD8+ T cells sorted from blood. The CDR3 DNA reads TGTGCCAGCAGCCCGAATTTAGACTACAATTTT. Residues: CASSPNLDYNF.